The source of this T cell receptor (beta chain) is a study of blood T cell repertoires in COVID-19. The overall study: Samples representing acute and convalescent COVID-19 were sourced from the United States, Italy and Spain. The analysed material was cDNA or gDNA that came from T cells, B-cell-depleted T cells, or PBMCs.

In the original processing: By means of reference gene primer amplification, nucleated cell counts were estimated. Clones were sequenced by immunoSEQ multiplex PCR, and TCRdb holds only the in-frame ones, with some missing. V, J and clone size derive from that table, while D and trimming were established from the DNA sequence. The sample has fewer than 400,000 clones; over 70% are singletons. The V segment lost 1 base and the J segment 6 bases; nucleotides outside the gene matches: 9. Germline V gene lookup returns CDR1 SGHTA and CDR2 FQGNSA. CDR3 size: 18 residues. The receptor's source is a man aged 25-45 years with active or convalescent COVID-19. The chain carries TRBV7-2 and TRBJ1-6; 10 bases fit TRBD1. Sequencing was done on a sample of peripheral blood. The CDR3 nucleotides read TGTGCCAGCAGCTTAGTAGGGGGTGGGGACAGGGGTAATTCACCCCTCCACTTT. Translating gives CASSLVGGGDRGNSPLHF.